These T cell receptor beta chains were read from a single sample in a study of blood T cells in healthy people across ages. TCRdb independently ran MiXCR on the 5' RACE reads; one entry per CDR3 protein. The data contain 1.5 million to 2 million distinct CDR3 sequences, about 49% of them singletons. The sequencing input was blood. All receptors come from a woman in her forties in good health. CDR3s include the opening cysteine and the closing phenylalanine or tryptophan. Each record gives: J gene, V gene, D gene, clone size, CDR3 protein, CDR3 DNA. The D gene is left open where the match is weak. Not every row has a clone size; where given, it reads once, few, many or a size class.

>TRBJ2-1|TRBV7-9|TRBD1|few
CASSLARGQGDNEQFF
TGTGCCAGCAGCTTAGCAAGGGGACAGGGGGACAATGAGCAGTTCTTC
>TRBJ2-3|TRBV7-9|-|few
CASSLPSRGDTQYF
TGTGCCAGCAGCTTACCGTCCAGGGGAGATACGCAGTATTTT
>TRBJ2-1|TRBV10-3|-|-
CAISAYSRINEQFF
TGTGCCATCAGTGCGTACAGCAGGATTAATGAGCAGTTCTTC
>TRBJ2-5|TRBV6-1|TRBD2|few
CASSDGTSLWETQYF
TGTGCCAGCAGTGATGGGACTAGCTTATGGGAGACCCAGTACTTC
>TRBJ1-4|TRBV20-1|-|-
CSARDSTGFNEKLFF
TGCAGTGCTAGAGACTCCACAGGCTTCAATGAAAAACTGTTTTTT
>TRBJ2-3|TRBV7-2|TRBD1|few
CASSLARNRGMSTDTQYF
TGTGCCAGCAGCTTAGCGAGGAACAGGGGTATGAGCACAGATACGCAGTATTTT
>TRBJ2-7|TRBV7-2|-|-
CASSSRRLPVLRTLADEQYF
TGTGCCAGCAGCTCACGAAGATTACCGGTGCTCAGGACACTTGCCGACGAGCAGTACTTC
>TRBJ1-5|TRBV20-1|TRBD1|-
CSASTGDQPQRF
TGCAGTGCTAGCACAGGGGATCAGCCCCAGCGTTTT
>TRBJ1-4|TRBV2|TRBD1|-
CASSPQGAVNEKLFF
TGTGCCAGCAGTCCCCAGGGGGCGGTTAATGAAAAACTGTTTTTT
>TRBJ2-7|TRBV7-6|-|few
CASSLDTGTYYEQYF
TGTGCCAGCAGCTTAGACACGGGGACCTACTACGAGCAGTACTTC
>TRBJ1-5|TRBV5-6|-|-
CASSLTSRSQPQHF
TGTGCCAGCAGCTTAACATCTCGGTCTCAGCCCCAGCATTTT
>TRBJ1-4|TRBV20-1|-|-
CSASQGATNEKLFF
TGCAGTGCTAGTCAGGGAGCAACTAATGAAAAACTGTTTTTT
>TRBJ2-3|TRBV9|-|-
CASSIERPSSLSSGSTDTQYF
TGTGCCAGCAGCATAGAGAGGCCCTCATCTTTATCAAGCGGTAGCACAGATACGCAGTATTTT
>TRBJ2-6|TRBV2|-|-
CAVHWGRDLGGANVLTF
TGTGCAGTCCACTGGGGCAGGGATCTAGGTGGGGCCAACGTCCTGACTTTC
>TRBJ2-6|TRBV7-6|TRBD2|-
CASSLISGGLGANVLTF
TGTGCCAGCAGCTTAATCTCGGGGGGGCTCGGGGCCAACGTCCTGACTTTC
>TRBJ2-5|TRBV9|TRBD1|-
CASSARQGAYETQYF
TGTGCCAGCAGCGCCAGACAGGGGGCTTATGAGACCCAGTACTTC
>TRBJ1-2|TRBV24-1|-|-
CATSPRPTEPNYGYTF
TGTGCCACCAGCCCCCGCCCGACAGAACCGAACTATGGCTACACCTTC
>TRBJ2-5|TRBV20-1|TRBD1|-
CSARAKPGGWETQYF
TGCAGTGCTAGAGCCAAGCCAGGGGGCTGGGAGACCCAGTACTTC
>TRBJ1-6|TRBV6-5|-|few
CASGRGRVSNSPLHF
TGTGCCAGCGGGCGCGGGCGAGTGTCTAATTCACCCCTCCACTTT
>TRBJ2-6|TRBV6-2/TRBV6-3|-|-
CASIESGTNVLTF
TGTGCCAGCATCGAGTCTGGGACCAACGTCCTGACTTTC
>TRBJ2-1|TRBV7-9|TRBD2|-
CASSQPLRTSGGASYNEQFF
TGTGCCAGCAGCCAACCGCTTCGGACTAGCGGGGGGGCATCCTACAATGAGCAGTTCTTC
>TRBJ2-3|TRBV12-3/TRBV12-4|-|-
CASSLGTNLPTDTQYF
TGTGCCAGCAGTTTGGGGACCAACCTGCCCACAGATACGCAGTATTTT
>TRBJ2-2|TRBV6-2/TRBV6-3|-|-
CASSYSRQGLNTGELFF
TGTGCCAGCAGTTACTCTCGGCAGGGTTTAAACACCGGGGAGCTGTTTTTT
>TRBJ2-3|TRBV28|TRBD2|-
CASSTGGALTDTQYF
TGTGCCAGCAGTACGGGGGGAGCTCTCACAGATACGCAGTATTTT
>TRBJ1-1|TRBV20-1|-|-
CSARPTGRGTEAFF
TGCAGTGCTAGGCCGACGGGACGGGGGACTGAAGCTTTCTTT
>TRBJ2-1|TRBV5-1|TRBD2|few
CASSLSGENEQFF
TGCGCCAGCAGCTTAAGCGGGGAGAATGAGCAGTTCTTC
>TRBJ2-7|TRBV4-3|TRBD2|-
CASSPERGTGEQYF
TGCGCCAGCAGCCCCGAGCGGGGGACGGGTGAGCAGTACTTC
>TRBJ2-3|TRBV27|TRBD1|few
CASSPDRDRGITDTQYF
TGTGCCAGCAGTCCAGACCGGGACAGGGGTATTACAGATACGCAGTATTTT
>TRBJ2-3|TRBV6-5|TRBD1|few
CASSYSQGISPLSKDTQYF
TGTGCCAGCAGTTACTCACAGGGGATTAGCCCACTATCCAAAGATACGCAGTATTTT
>TRBJ2-3|TRBV4-3|-|-
CTSSQDLWGSSTDTQYF
TGCACCAGCAGCCAAGATCTTTGGGGATCTAGCACAGATACGCAGTATTTT
>TRBJ2-7|TRBV7-6|TRBD1|few
CASSLARDRGRRLHEQYF
TGTGCCAGCAGCTTAGCGCGGGACAGGGGGCGGCGGTTACACGAGCAGTACTTC
>TRBJ1-2|TRBV29-1|-|few
CSVEVLGRGYTF
TGCAGCGTTGAAGTCTTAGGTCGGGGCTACACCTTC
>TRBJ2-3|TRBV7-2|-|few
CASSNYHGGNTQYF
TGTGCCAGCAGCAACTATCACGGAGGGAATACGCAGTATTTT
>TRBJ2-1|TRBV6-1|-|-
CASSDRLGAHNEQFF
TGTGCCAGCAGTGATAGGTTGGGCGCACACAATGAGCAGTTCTTC
>TRBJ2-5|TRBV5-1|TRBD2|-
CASSLARLAGLETQYF
TGCGCCAGCAGCTTGGCCAGACTAGCGGGATTGGAGACCCAGTACTTC
>TRBJ2-1|TRBV4-3|-|few
CASSLPGLPDEQFF
TGCGCCAGCAGCCTCCCGGGACTCCCCGATGAGCAGTTCTTC
>TRBJ2-3|TRBV27|TRBD1|-
CASSFLGQGVNTQYF
TGTGCCAGCAGTTTCCTCGGACAGGGGGTCAATACGCAGTATTTT
>TRBJ1-1|TRBV28|-|-
CASLTWGRPNTEAFF
TGTGCCAGCCTTACCTGGGGCAGGCCGAACACTGAAGCTTTCTTT
>TRBJ1-4|TRBV10-3|TRBD1|-
CAISEPGQGNEKLFF
TGTGCCATCAGTGAGCCGGGACAGGGTAATGAAAAACTGTTTTTT
>TRBJ1-2|TRBV5-6|-|-
CASSYNRVRTFYGYTF
TGTGCCAGCAGCTATAACCGTGTCAGAACCTTCTATGGCTACACCTTC
>TRBJ2-7|TRBV20-1|-|-
CSAPPGRSYEQYF
TGCAGTGCTCCACCGGGCAGATCCTACGAGCAGTACTTC
>TRBJ2-5|TRBV9|TRBD2|few
CASSVDGGDHQETQYF
TGTGCCAGCAGCGTAGACGGGGGGGACCACCAAGAGACCCAGTACTTC
>TRBJ2-7|TRBV5-1|-|few
CASSLVIGDGGQYF
TGCGCCAGCAGTTTGGTTATCGGGGACGGGGGGCAGTACTTC
>TRBJ2-1|TRBV4-3|-|-
CASSQGLNRMNEQFF
TGCGCCAGCAGCCAAGGACTTAACAGGATGAATGAGCAGTTCTTC
>TRBJ2-5|TRBV6-6|-|-
CASSYSPQFLQEAQYF
TGTGCCAGCAGTTACTCGCCTCAGTTCTTGCAAGAGGCCCAGTACTTC
>TRBJ2-2|TRBV29-1|-|once
CSVTTGGGMNTGELFF
TGCAGCGTCACCACAGGGGGAGGGATGAACACCGGGGAGCTGTTTTTT
>TRBJ2-1|TRBV7-9|-|-
CASSTPSDFYNEQFF
TGTGCCAGCAGTACGCCTAGCGATTTCTACAATGAGCAGTTCTTC
>TRBJ2-5|TRBV7-2|TRBD1|-
CASSKRTGAPLQETQYF
TGTGCCAGCAGCAAACGGACAGGGGCCCCCCTGCAAGAGACCCAGTACTTC